Each of the 32 T cell receptor beta chains below was sequenced from the same sample in a study of cytotoxic CD8 clonotypes in ibrutinib-treated CLL. The protocol was immunoSEQ multiplex PCR, while the TCRdb copy is restricted to in-frame clones and leaves out a portion. Of roughly 180,000 clones in the sample, about two thirds were seen once. This material consisted of PBMCs, taken after 24 months of ibrutinib treatment. Receptors were obtained from a human donor with chronic lymphocytic leukemia.

The chain carries TRBV6-5 and TRBJ2-7, with TRBD1 as a possible D gene (5 bases). The V end lost 6 bases, the J end lost 4 bases, and 19 bases lay between the germline ends. Germline CDR1 and CDR2: MNHEY and SVGAGI. This CDR3 is 15 amino acids long. CDR3 coding DNA: TGTGCCAGCAGCAGCCCGAGGCAGGGATATTACGAGCAGTACTTC. Residues: CASSSPRQGYYEQYF.

In this sample, this clone turned up a few times. V gene TRBV29-1 combines with J gene TRBJ1-2; D perhaps matches TRBD1 (5 bases). Per germline, CDR1 SQVTM and CDR2 ANQGSEA. There are 11 residues in the CDR3. V was trimmed by 5 bases and J by 1 base, leaving 5 bases between them. CDR3 sequence reads: CSVQGNYGYTF. CDR3 DNA: TGCAGCGTTCAGGGTAACTATGGCTACACCTTC.

The V call is TRBV6-1, the J call TRBJ2-7, with TRBD1 matching over 7 bases. The CDR3 spans 15 residues. J was trimmed by 3 bases and V by 2 bases; bases with no gene match: 7. Germline V gene lookup returns CDR1 MNHNS and CDR2 SASEGT. The CDR3, as DNA: TGTGCCAGCAGTGAAACTCCGGGACAGCACTACGAGCAGTACTTC. It yields the protein CASSETPGQHYEQYF.

This rearrangement joins TRBV28 to TRBJ2-3; 7 bases align to TRBD1. The CDR3 is 15 residues long. The J segment lost 1 base and the V segment lost 7 bases, leaving 8 bases of the junction unmatched. From germline, CDR1 is MDHEN and CDR2 SYDVKM. This CDR3 is CASIEGAGGTDTQYF. DNA of the CDR3: TGTGCCAGCATCGAGGGGGCTGGGGGCACAGATACGCAGTATTTT.

The CDR3 nucleotides are TGTGCCAGCAGCCCCTTCGGCGGGGGCACTGAAGCTTTCTTT. As protein: CASSPFGGGTEAFF. The V gene is TRBV28, the J gene TRBJ1-1; perhaps TRBD1 as D (5 bases). There are 14 residues in the CDR3. V lost 6 bases to trimming and J lost 4 bases, with 15 bases between them. Germline V gives CDR1 MDHEN, CDR2 SYDVKM.

The sample holds a few counts of this clone. The CDR3 reads CASSVSHGGEETQYF. The CDR3, as DNA: TGTGCCAGCAGCGTAAGTCACGGGGGCGAAGAGACCCAGTACTTC. This chain uses TRBV9 with TRBJ2-5, with D perhaps TRBD1 or TRBD2 (6 bases each). Trimming took 1 base from V and 3 from J, leaving 13 bases between them. There are 15 residues in the CDR3. In germline, CDR1 is SGDLS, CDR2 YYNGEE. Combining the CDR3 with reference TRBV9 and TRBJ2-5 gives the whole variable domain DSGVTQTPKHLITATGQRVTLRCSPRSGDLSVYWYQQSLDQGLQFLIQYYNGEERAKGNILERFSAQQFPDLHSELNLSSLELGDSALYFCASSVSHGGEETQYFGPGTRLLVL.

The V call is TRBV19, the J call TRBJ2-1; perhaps TRBD2 as D (5 bases). CDR1 is LNHDA and CDR2 is SQIVND in the germline V gene (reference sequence). CDR3 length: 15 amino acids. The V gene lost 7 bases and the J gene lost 6 bases, with 19 bases spanning the gap. The CDR3 DNA sequence: TGTGCCAGTACCCCGGCCGGGATGAGGAGCAATGAGCAGTTCTTC. Protein: CASTPAGMRSNEQFF.

This chain joins TRBV10-3 and TRBJ2-1; 11 bases agree with TRBD2. This CDR3 has 21 amino acids. Germline loops: CDR1 ENHRY, CDR2 SYGVKD. Trimming took 7 bases from V and 4 from J; bases not matched to a gene: 24. CDR3 region: CAIKRLAGGNFPDQIYNEQFF. CDR3 nucleotide sequence: TGTGCCATCAAGCGGCTAGCGGGAGGTAATTTCCCGGATCAAATATACAATGAGCAGTTCTTC.

The chain recombines TRBV5-1 with TRBJ2-3; D tentatively fits TRBD1 or TRBD2 (6 bases each). The CDR3 is 14 amino acids. The germline V gene has CDR1 SGHRS and CDR2 YFSETQ. Trimming removed 4 bases at V and 2 bases at J, with 11 bases between. The CDR3 sequence: CASSGGPNTDTQYF. The CDR3 DNA sequence: TGCGCCAGCAGCGGGGGGCCTAACACAGATACGCAGTATTTT.

As to this clone: The sample contains more than one DNA sequence encoding this CDR3. V gene TRBV15 combines with J gene TRBJ2-7; no clear D gene. The V end lost 0 bases, the J end lost 4 bases, and 7 bases lay between the germline ends. Germline CDR1 and CDR2: LNHNV and YYDKDF (reference sequence). This CDR3 is built from 13 residues. CDR3 amino acids: CATSRDRGYEQYF. Written as DNA, the CDR3 is TGTGCCACCAGCAGAGATCGAGGTTACGAGCAGTACTTC.

The chain is built from TRBV19 and TRBJ2-3, with D uncertain. Germline V lookup: CDR1 LNHDA, CDR2 SQIVND (reference sequence). CDR3 size: 14 residues. Trimming pared 6 bases from V and 1 base from J, leaving 11 bases between. The CDR3 sequence: CASRALVGTDTQYF. Here the CDR3 DNA reads TGTGCCAGTAGAGCCCTAGTTGGCACAGATACGCAGTATTTT.

The rearrangement links TRBV29-1 to TRBJ1-1; no clear D gene. The CDR3 length is 11 residues. Between the trimmed V and J ends, which lost 5 bases and 11 bases, there was a span of 15 bases. Germline V CDR1 and CDR2: SQVTM, ANQGSEA. The CDR3 nucleotides read TGCAGCGTTCGGTTGGGCGGCGAGGCTTTCTTT. It translates to CSVRLGGEAFF.

A word on this clone: Germline and junction disagree at one end, which may indicate a read error. In nucleotides, the CDR3 is TGTGCCTGGAGTGTATGGGTCCCCCAAAAAACCATTCAGTACTTC. Its protein product is CAWSVWVPQKTIQYF. The chain uses TRBV30 and TRBJ2-4, with D uncertain. Germline CDR1 reads GTSNPN; CDR2 reads SVGIG (reference sequence). This CDR3 comprises 15 residues.

The rearrangement uses TRBV7-9 and TRBJ1-5; D not certain. Germline V lookup: CDR1 SEHNR, CDR2 FQNEAQ (reference sequence). This CDR3 has 12 amino acids. The V end was cut by 5 bases, the J end by 4 bases, with 6 bases between. CDR3 sequence (DNA): TGTGCCAGCAGCCCAGGTAATCAGCCCCAGCATTTT. It codes for CASSPGNQPQHF.

V is TRBV29-1 and J is TRBJ1-3; 12 bases align to TRBD1. V shed 6 bases, J shed 4 bases, and the junction held 10 bases outside the gene matches. This CDR3 contains 16 residues. Germline-derived CDR1 and CDR2 are SQVTM and ANQGSEA. In nucleotides, the CDR3 is TGCAGCGTGATCCCGGGACAGGGGGCTCTGGGAAACACCATATATTTT. Translating gives CSVIPGQGALGNTIYF.

This clone has a single count. This chain joins TRBV10-3 and TRBJ2-7; TRBD2 agrees at 8 bases. From germline, CDR1 is ENHRY and CDR2 SYGVKD. Trimming took 6 bases from V and 0 from J; bases not matched to a gene: 4. The CDR3 totals 14 residues. CDR3 nucleotides: TGTGCCATCAGACCGGGACTAGTCTCCTACGAGCAGTACTTC. The encoded protein is CAIRPGLVSYEQYF.

The rearrangement joins TRBV7-2 to TRBJ2-1, with 7 bases that match TRBD1. This CDR3 region has 15 residues. The V and J ends lost 5 bases and 3 bases, in that order; junction bases with no gene match: 7. Germline V lookup: CDR1 SGHTA, CDR2 FQGNSA. CDR3 in DNA: TGTGCCAGCAGCGCAGCCGGGACAGACTACAATGAGCAGTTCTTC. This codes for CASSAAGTDYNEQFF.

The chain has TRBV18 and TRBJ2-1; TRBD1 matches at 9 bases. Germline CDR1 KGHSH, CDR2 LQKENI. The CDR3 spans 14 residues. After removal of 4 bases from V and 8 bases from J, the junction contained 6 bases not matched to a gene. CDR3 region: CASSRDREAYEQFF. The CDR3 bases are TGTGCCAGCTCACGGGACAGGGAGGCTTATGAGCAGTTCTTC.

The table lists this clone with a count of one. The genes are TRBV7-2 and TRBJ2-7, with 7 bases lining up with TRBD1. Germline trimming cut 2 bases from V and 4 bases from J; bases unmatched to any gene: 8. Germline CDR1 reads SGHTA; CDR2 reads FQGNSA. This CDR3 has 15 residues. The CDR3 nucleotides read TGTGCCAGCAGCTTAAAGACAGGGCAGGGGTACGAGCAGTACTTC. Its translation is CASSLKTGQGYEQYF. Looking up the rest from reference TRBV7-2 and TRBJ2-7 gives the full variable domain: GAGVSQSPSNKVTEKGKDVELRCDPISGHTALYWYRQSLGQGLEFLIYFQGNSAPDKSGLPSDRFSAERTGGSVSTLTIQRTQQEDSAVYLCASSLKTGQGYEQYFGPGTRLTVT.

The chain has TRBV9 and TRBJ1-4, with D perhaps TRBD1 (5 bases). V lost 3 bases, J lost 4 bases, and 22 bases lay in between. The CDR3 runs to 18 residues. Germline CDR1 and CDR2: SGDLS and YYNGEE. CDR3 DNA: TGTGCCAGCAGCGCCGTACCCCAGCCGGGACCTTTTAATGAAAAACTGTTTTTT. It translates to CASSAVPQPGPFNEKLFF.

This rearrangement joins TRBV5-4 to TRBJ1-2; 7 bases line up with TRBD1. The CDR3 has 17 residues. Germline trimming cut 0 bases from V and 7 bases from J; bases unmatched to any gene: 15. The germline V gene has CDR1 SGHNT and CDR2 YYREEE (reference sequence). CDR3 sequence: CASSLGLLISGTVGYTF. The CDR3 bases are TGTGCCAGCAGCTTGGGGCTCCTTATCTCCGGGACAGTTGGCTACACCTTC.

This clone was recorded a few times. CDR3 bases: TGTGCCAGCAGCTCACCCATGCTAGGTGGCTACACCTTC. Its translation: CASSSPMLGGYTF. This sequence joins TRBV11-2 and TRBJ1-2; D is undetermined. The CDR3 loop spans 13 amino acids. In germline, CDR1 is SGHAT, CDR2 FQNNGV. V dropped 4 bases and J dropped 7 bases, with 13 bases sitting between them.

The chain employs TRBV7-9 and TRBJ2-1, with 8 bases aligning to TRBD1. The CDR3 loop spans 14 amino acids. Trimming cost V 5 bases and J 1 base; bases outside gene matches: 1. Germline CDR1 SEHNR, CDR2 FQNEAQ (reference sequence). The CDR3 region is CASSTGGSYNEQFF. In DNA, the CDR3 is TGTGCCAGCAGCACAGGGGGTTCCTACAATGAGCAGTTCTTC. The entire variable domain, with the rest obtained from reference TRBV7-9 and TRBJ2-1, is as follows: DTGVSQNPRHKITKRGQNVTFRCDPISEHNRLYWYRQTLGQGPEFLTYFQNEAQLEKSRLLSDRFSAERPKGSFSTLEIQRTEQGDSAMYLCASSTGGSYNEQFFGPGTRLTVL.

V is TRBV9 and J is TRBJ2-7; a weak D match, TRBD1 (6 bases). This CDR3 region has 15 residues. CDR1 and CDR2 (germline): SGDLS, YYNGEE. V shed 4 bases and J shed 0 bases, with 14 bases lying between them. For the CDR3, the DNA is TGTGCCAGCAGCTTTGGCCCAGGGGTCTCCTACGAGCAGTACTTC. It is translated as CASSFGPGVSYEQYF.

In its sample, this clone was seen once. This rearrangement joins TRBV7-2 to TRBJ2-7; TRBD1 matches at 10 bases. CDR3 length equals 15 residues. The V and J ends lost 5 bases and 1 base, in that order; junction bases with no gene match: 5. From germline, CDR1 is SGHTA and CDR2 FQGNSA. The CDR3 sequence is CASSPTDRGSYEQYF. In nucleotides, the CDR3 is TGTGCCAGCAGCCCCACGGACAGGGGGTCCTACGAGCAGTACTTC.

The chain uses TRBV11-2 and TRBJ1-2; D gene ambiguous. The CDR3 covers 13 residues. Germline CDR1 is SGHAT and CDR2 is FQNNGV. Trimming removed 5 bases at V and 5 bases at J, with 12 bases between. The CDR3 DNA sequence: TGTGCCAGCAGCCGCCCAGAGAGGTATGGCTACACCTTC. Its protein product is CASSRPERYGYTF.

This clone was detected once. J is TRBJ2-7 and V is TRBV7-9, with a tentative D call TRBD2 (5 bases). The CDR3 extends over 14 amino acids. Germline assignment: CDR1 SEHNR and CDR2 FQNEAQ (reference sequence). With 5 bases removed from V and 3 bases from J, the gap between germline ends came to 14 bases. The CDR3 loop reads CASSRGIVGYEQYF. The DNA for the CDR3 is TGTGCCAGCAGCCGAGGGATAGTCGGCTACGAGCAGTACTTC.

Only a few counts were recorded for this clone. The genes are TRBV4-2 and TRBJ1-2, with TRBD1 matching 10 bases. V was clipped by 1 base and J by 1 base; unmatched bases: 6. Germline assignment: CDR1 LGHNA and CDR2 YNFKEQ. This CDR3 comprises 17 residues. CDR3 in amino acids: CASSQVGQGVLNYGYTF. The CDR3 DNA sequence: TGTGCCAGCAGCCAAGTCGGACAGGGGGTTCTTAACTATGGCTACACCTTC.

This clone came up once. The rearrangement links TRBV30 to TRBJ2-1; no reliable D call. The germline CDR1 and CDR2 sequences are GTSNPN and SVGIG (reference sequence). The CDR3 has 12 amino acids. V lost 2 bases, J lost 7 bases, and 9 bases lay in between. This CDR3 is CAWSRSGNEQFF. DNA for the CDR3: TGTGCCTGGAGTCGGAGTGGTAATGAGCAGTTCTTC.

V usage is TRBV27 and J usage is TRBJ2-5; D tentatively fits TRBD1 or TRBD2 (5 bases each). The CDR3 runs 15 residues. Trimming pared 2 bases from V and 0 bases from J, leaving 10 bases between. From germline, CDR1 is MNHEY and CDR2 SMNVEV (reference sequence). The DNA for the CDR3 is TGTGCCAGCAGTTTAAACGGGGCGAACCAAGAGACCCAGTACTTC. Translation gives CASSLNGANQETQYF.

DNA of the CDR3: TGTGCCACCAGCAGAGACAGGGAGCATTTTGGCTACACCTTC. Protein product: CATSRDREHFGYTF. The rearrangement uses TRBV15 and TRBJ1-2; tentative D call: TRBD1 (5 bases). Trimming took 0 bases from V and 7 from J, leaving 12 bases between them. CDR3 length: 14 residues. The germline V gene encodes CDR1 LNHNV and CDR2 YYDKDF (reference sequence).

The rearrangement joins TRBV10-2 to TRBJ2-1, with D possibly being TRBD1 or TRBD2 (6 bases each). The CDR3 covers 13 residues. V gave up 2 bases and J gave up 9 bases, with 11 bases separating them. Per germline, CDR1 WSHSY and CDR2 SAAADI. The CDR3 DNA reads TGCGCCAGCAGTGAGCTGTCGGGGGCTGAGCAGTTCTTC. This gives the protein CASSELSGAEQFF.